The clone carrying this T cell receptor beta chain was recorded once. Exposed enrollees encountered a COVID-19 case at some point within 2 weeks before study entry. Method: immunoSEQ multiplex PCR; TCRdb's copy keeps in-frame clones and lacks some. The repertoire includes 350,000 or so clones, almost 90% of them detected once, and 1% sits in the top ten. The sample is drawn from a study of blood T cell repertoires in COVID-19. The V end lost 0 bases, the J end lost 2 bases, and 4 bases lay between the germline ends. Looked up from germline, CDR1 is ENHRY and CDR2 is SYGVKD. The CDR3 extends over 13 amino acids.

The chain recombines TRBV10-3 with TRBJ1-2; D gene unclear. The sequence came from a woman between 25 and 40 years old who had been exposed to COVID-19. The sample was PBMCs or T cells enriched from blood (not recorded which). The CDR3 region is CAISESENYGYTF. The CDR3 DNA follows: TGTGCCATCAGTGAGTCCGAGAACTATGGCTACACCTTC.